This TCR beta chain was captured by sequencing in a study of T cell responses to AZD1222 COVID-19 vaccine. Study-level information: Researchers grouped second doses given at about 4 or about 12 weeks into one pool. Study findings and constraints: No repertoire was sampled before or during the peak T cell response, only after it. Clonal diversity was possibly underestimated, and white British individuals and females predominated among donors. Spike-wide vaccine-associated CD4 TCRs dominated at 160-218 and 743-854.

Germline-derived CDR1 and CDR2 are MNHEY and SVGAGI. This CDR3 has 13 amino acids. The germline V and J ends were trimmed by 0 bases and 4 bases, with 6 bases remaining between them. Comment on this clone: What it recognizes is unknown.

Profiling relied on immunoSEQ multiplex PCR, and the TCRdb table lists in-frame clones only, not all of them. The sample lists approximately 190,000 clones; around 92% were seen once. The receptor was isolated from an adult in good health. The specimen comprised peripheral blood, sampled on day 0 of AZD1222 vaccination. This rearrangement joins TRBV6-5 to TRBJ1-2, with D hard to call. The chain's CDR3 is CASSYSTSYGYTF. The CDR3 region has the DNA TGTGCCAGCAGTTACTCGACCAGCTATGGCTACACCTTC.